The entry that follows covers one TCR beta chain sequence. Its specificity is not known. These data belong to a study of STAT5B mutations in CD4+ large granular lymphocyte leukemia. The study, taken as a whole, reports: Without HLA matching, higher CD4+ than CD8+ T-LGLL clonality could reflect small sample size. Patient CD4-sorted repertoires looked more clonal than healthy CD4+ repertoires, even without putative leukemic clones.

The survey-level immunoSEQ assay was used. Assay: immunoSEQ multiplex PCR; the TCRdb copy retains only in-frame clones and omits some. Seen here are roughly 35,000 clones, approximately 67% observed once, and the top ten hold 1.5% to 2%. The sequence was collected from a human donor in good health. Sequences were obtained from CD4+ T cells from blood buffy coats.

In nucleotides, the CDR3 is TGTGCCAGCTCACCCACAGCGAACCAAGAGACCCAGTACTTC. It encodes CASSPTANQETQYF. The chain joins TRBV18 to TRBJ2-5; D is unresolved. V lost 3 bases, J lost 0 bases, and 8 bases lay in between. Looked up from germline, CDR1 is KGHSH and CDR2 is LQKENI. The CDR3 length is 14 residues. The full variable domain, with the rest looked up from reference TRBV18 and TRBJ2-5, is NAGVMQNPRHLVRRRGQEARLRCSPMKGHSHVYWYRQLPEEGLKFMVYLQKENIIDESGMPKERFSAEFPKEGPSILRIQQVVRGDSAAYFCASSPTANQETQYFGPGTRLLVL.